This record looks at one T cell receptor beta chain sequence and its context. Its recognized antigen is unknown. Base qualities are not recorded, but no much larger clone differs from it by a single base. This sample was included in a study of identical twins (dated by TCRdb to 2015 to 2016). Study-wide context: TCR alpha and beta repertoires from monozygotic twins, unrelated adults of various ages and cord blood were deep-sequenced to test whether fetal clonotypes persist. Replicate twin experiments were performed at different times using different library preparation protocols to rule out contamination.

The CDR3 numbers 16 residues from cysteine through phenylalanine. Only the CDR3 portion is preserved as DNA: 48 bases, with reading frame beginning at the first base. Via the germline V gene, CDR1 is SGHVS and CDR2 FQNEAQ. V loses 2 bases at its end and J loses 2 bases; junction bases beyond the gene matches: 7. Library method: 5' RACE. These reads were obtained on an Illumina HiSeq 2000. Template switching introduced a universal primer binding site; the final cDNA contained a unique molecular identifier, enabling accurate counting of TCR cDNA molecules. Specific primers in the conserved constant-segment region were used to synthesize first-strand cDNA for the TCR alpha and beta chains. To control for contamination, every cDNA library was double barcoded, receiving both a SMART-Mk sample barcode and Illumina barcodes. TruSeq adapter sequences and Illumina sample barcodes were added in two successive PCR steps. The Illumina HiSeq platform was used with custom primers to sequence TCR alpha and beta cDNA libraries. As for how the authors treated the data: MiGEC processed the raw reads to extract unique molecular identifiers, while MiXCR was used to determine the CDR3 positions. Recombination models were inferred per individual with the repgenHMM and IGoR tools using an EM algorithm. Shared clonotype analysis was performed with the tcR package in R, normalizing sharing by the product of cloneset sizes. To study raw recombination free of thymic and clonal selection effects, out-of-frame nonproductive sequences were analyzed. The public reads were run again by TCRdb, first through fastp at Q25 and then through MiXCR, and only productive beta chains were kept. Each entry merges the rows of one CDR3 protein and shows their most common DNA and genes. These V and J calls are TCRdb output, not the study's own analysis. A total of some 460,000 distinct CDR3 sequences appear in this sample, 12% to 15% of them only once. The ten largest clonotypes hold 0.52% of the sample.

Every donor was a healthy Caucasian. The twin cohort consisted of three pairs of female monozygotic twins, all aged about 18 to 29 years. CD4+ and CD8+ T cell populations were isolated with positive isolation kits from Invitrogen. Broader findings and caveats from the paper: Because the same donors could not be followed over many years, the conclusions depended on cross-sectional statistical analysis. Compared with coincidental sharing between unrelated individuals, out-of-frame TCR alpha sequences shared between twins showed an excess of sequences with low generation probability. Invariant T cells such as MAIT and iNKT could partly confound zero-insertion analyses, although diverse VJ usage argued against such confounding for most clonotypes. In beta out-of-frame sequences, excess twin sharing was weaker, because having fewer shared sequences lowered the signal-to-noise ratio. Abundant cord blood beta clonotypes had fewer insertions, young adult naive repertoires showed a similar but weaker trend, and memory repertoires showed no such trend. Recombination models systematically underestimated out-of-frame TCR alpha sharing in monozygotic twins but agreed with sharing between unrelated individuals.

These data were also reused for a study on yellow fever vaccine responses in identical twins. The second publication reports: According to the authors, the vaccine-induced T cell response in identical twins seemed to be partly convergent and partly specific to each individual. In the study, vaccine-responding T cell clones were precisely tracked in identical twins.

The sequence derives from a woman between 18 and 30 years old in good health. Input material: CD4+ T cells sorted from blood. The sequence joins TRBV7-8 to TRBJ2-5, and 8 junctional nucleotides match TRBD1. In nucleotide form, the sequence is TGTGCCAGCAGCTTAATTGGGAACAGGGGGCAAGAGACCCAGTACTTC. Its product reads: CASSLIGNRGQETQYF.